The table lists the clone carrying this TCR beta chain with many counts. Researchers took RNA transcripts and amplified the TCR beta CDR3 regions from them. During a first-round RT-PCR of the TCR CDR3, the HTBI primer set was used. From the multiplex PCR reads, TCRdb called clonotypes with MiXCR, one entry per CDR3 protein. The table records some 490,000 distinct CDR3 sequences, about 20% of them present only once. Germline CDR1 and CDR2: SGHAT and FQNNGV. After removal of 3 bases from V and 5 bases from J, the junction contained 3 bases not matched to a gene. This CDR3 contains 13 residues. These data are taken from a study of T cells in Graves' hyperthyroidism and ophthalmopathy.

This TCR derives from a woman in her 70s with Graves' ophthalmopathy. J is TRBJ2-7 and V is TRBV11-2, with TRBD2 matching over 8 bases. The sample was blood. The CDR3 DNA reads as TGTGCCAGCAGCTTCGTAGCGGGAAACGAGCAGTACTTC. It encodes CASSFVAGNEQYF.